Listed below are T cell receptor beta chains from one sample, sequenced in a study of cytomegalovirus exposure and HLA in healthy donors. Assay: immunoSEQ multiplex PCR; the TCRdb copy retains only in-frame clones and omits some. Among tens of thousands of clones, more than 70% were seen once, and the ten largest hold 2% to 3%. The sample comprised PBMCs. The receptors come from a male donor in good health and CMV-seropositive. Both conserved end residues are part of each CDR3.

CASSTGTGGTLWGTEAFF	TRBJ1-1	TRBV27
CASSLDPGIYGYTF	TRBJ1-2	TRBV7-9
CASAPGGGTDTQYF	TRBJ2-3	TRBV6-5
CASSGPGLGTDTQYF	TRBJ2-3	TRBV14
CASSLGLAGAGQFF	TRBJ2-1	TRBV7-9
CASSFHRSAGTYEQYF	TRBJ2-7	TRBV28
CASSLLNQPQHF	TRBJ1-5	TRBV28
CASSWTSTSYEQYF	TRBJ2-7	TRBV5-4
CASSPERGSSGTDTQYF	TRBJ2-3	TRBV4-3
CASSQEGLQYEQYF	TRBJ2-7	TRBV4-2
CASSLQGGMDTQYF	TRBJ2-3	TRBV5-1
CASSPAGGIYEQYF	TRBJ2-7	TRBV5-1
CASSGGQDTQYF	TRBJ2-3	TRBV13
CASSESGLAGYEQYF	TRBJ2-7	TRBV10-1
CSVEGASPYNEQFF	TRBJ2-1	TRBV29-1
CASSVGVLLDTQYF	TRBJ2-3	TRBV9
CASSQDLYTADTQYF	TRBJ2-3	TRBV4-3
CASSQTPGVRGTEAFF	TRBJ1-1	TRBV19
CASSLVTSGEQYF	TRBJ2-7	TRBV7-6
CASSLDGGRRETQYF	TRBJ2-5	TRBV28
CASSFSPREVNTGELFF	TRBJ2-2	TRBV28
CASSVGTGDVSDTEAFF	TRBJ1-1	TRBV9
CASIRGFFSGELFF	TRBJ2-2	TRBV28
CASTVSGSGRGETQYF	TRBJ2-5	TRBV9
CASSGRTGNTEAFF	TRBJ1-1	TRBV6-1